This T cell receptor beta chain emerged from a study of OX40 agonist ivuxolimab in advanced cancers. The CDR3 is 15 amino acids. Germline V gene sequence: CDR1 LGHNA, CDR2 YNFKEQ. V gave up 4 bases and J gave up 1 base; unmatched junction bases: 6. This table comes from immunoSEQ multiplex PCR, and its TCRdb copy is limited to in-frame clones, with some not included. This sample has about 10,000 clones, with 79% found just once. Cycle 7 day 1, cycle 4 day 1, and baseline were the timepoints at which blood was sampled. The specimen was CD4+ or CD8+ T cells sorted from blood, collected in a trial of the OX40 agonist ivuxolimab. The chain carries TRBV4-2 and TRBJ2-7; TRBD2 matches 8 bases. This TCR was sampled from an adult with an advanced solid tumor such as melanoma, head and neck, liver or kidney cancer. CDR3 in DNA: TGTGCCAGCAGCCCACAACTAGCGGCGTCCTACGAGCAGTACTTC. Protein: CASSPQLAASYEQYF.